The clone carrying this T cell receptor (beta chain) was seen many times. This record belongs to a study of blood T cell repertoires in COVID-19. Study as a whole: Samples taken during acute and convalescent COVID-19 were collected in the United States, Italy and Spain.

Deletions cut 2 bases from V and 2 bases from J, with 13 bases between. Germline assignment: CDR1 LGHNT and CDR2 FRNRAP. CDR3 size: 15 residues. Seattle patients were enrolled during active infection and followed longitudinally. The repertoire was sequenced with immunoSEQ multiplex PCR; TCRdb's copy has only in-frame clones and lacks some. Of about 180,000 clones detected, roughly 81% appear once; the ten largest clones hold 10% to 15%. The V call is TRBV12-5, the J call TRBJ2-7, with D tentatively TRBD1 (5 bases). This clonotype was sampled from a woman of 80 years or more with COVID-19, enrolled during active disease. The sample consisted of peripheral blood. The CDR3 sequence is CASGLSRATPYEQYF. CDR3 nucleotide sequence: TGTGCTAGTGGTTTGTCCAGGGCGACCCCCTACGAGCAGTACTTC. Looking up the rest from reference TRBV12-5 and TRBJ2-7 gives the full variable domain: DARVTQTPRHKVTEMGQEVTMRCQPILGHNTVFWYRQTMMQGLELLAYFRNRAPLDDSGMPKDRFSAEMPDATLATLKIQPSEPRDSAVYFCASGLSRATPYEQYFGPGTRLTVT.